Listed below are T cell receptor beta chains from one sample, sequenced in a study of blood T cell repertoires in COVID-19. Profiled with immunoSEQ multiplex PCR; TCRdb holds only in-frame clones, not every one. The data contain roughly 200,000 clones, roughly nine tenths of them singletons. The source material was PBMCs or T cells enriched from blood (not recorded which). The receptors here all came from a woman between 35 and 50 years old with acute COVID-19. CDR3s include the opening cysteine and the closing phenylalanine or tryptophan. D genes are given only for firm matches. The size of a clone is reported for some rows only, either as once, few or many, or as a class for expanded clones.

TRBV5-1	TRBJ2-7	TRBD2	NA	TGCGCCAGCAGCTTGGTGGGACTAGTGGAATCCTACGAGCAGTACTTC	CASSLVGLVESYEQYF
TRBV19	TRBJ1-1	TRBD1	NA	TGTGCCAGTAGTCCCCGGGGGTATCAGGGGGGCGCTGAAGCTTTCTTT	CASSPRGYQGGAEAFF
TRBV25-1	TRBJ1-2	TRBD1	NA	TGTGCCAGCAGGACAGGGGACTATGGCTACACCTTC	CASRTGDYGYTF
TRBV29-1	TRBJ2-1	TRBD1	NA	TGCAGCGTATCGGACAGGGGCTCCTACAATGAGCAGTTCTTC	CSVSDRGSYNEQFF
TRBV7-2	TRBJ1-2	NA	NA	TGTGCCAGCAGCTTAGCTGGTCAGAACTATGGCTACACCTTC	CASSLAGQNYGYTF
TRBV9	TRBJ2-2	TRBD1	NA	TGTGCCAGCAGCGCCGCGGGACAGGGTTACACCGGGGAGCTGTTTTTT	CASSAAGQGYTGELFF
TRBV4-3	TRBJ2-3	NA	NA	TGCGCCAGCAGCCAAGAATGGCTAGAGGCAGATACGCAGTATTTT	CASSQEWLEADTQYF
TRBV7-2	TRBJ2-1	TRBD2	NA	TGTGCCAGCAGCAATGTGATGTGGGAGGGCAGCTCCTACAATGAGCAGTTCTTC	CASSNVMWEGSSYNEQFF
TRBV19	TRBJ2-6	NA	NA	TGTGCCAGTAGTAGCCTAGGCTCTGGGGCCAACGTCCTGACTTTC	CASSSLGSGANVLTF
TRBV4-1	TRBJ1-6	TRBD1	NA	TGCGCCAGCAGCCAAGATTCCTACCCGGGACAGGGGGCATCACCCCTCCACTTT	CASSQDSYPGQGASPLHF
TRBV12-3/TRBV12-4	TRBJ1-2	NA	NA	TGTGCCAGCAGTTCCGTCTATGGCTACACCTTC	CASSSVYGYTF
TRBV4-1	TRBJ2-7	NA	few	TGCGCCAGCAGCCAAGAAGATGCGGGGTTCTACGAGCAGTACTTC	CASSQEDAGFYEQYF
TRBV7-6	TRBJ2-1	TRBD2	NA	TGTGCCAGCAGCTTAGCGGGGGCGGGAGGGCCGGATGAGCAGTTCTTC	CASSLAGAGGPDEQFF
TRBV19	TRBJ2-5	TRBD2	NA	TGTGCCAGTGAAGATAGCGGGAGGAAAGAGACCCAGTACTTC	CASEDSGRKETQYF
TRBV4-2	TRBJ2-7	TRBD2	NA	TGTGCCAGCAGCCAGGCTAGCGGGAGTTACGAGCAGTACTTC	CASSQASGSYEQYF
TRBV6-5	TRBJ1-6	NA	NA	TGTGCCAGCAGTTCAGGGTTATCACCCCTCCACTTT	CASSSGLSPLHF
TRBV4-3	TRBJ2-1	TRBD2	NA	TGCGCCAGCAGCCAAACGGGAGTTAGCGGGAGGGACTACAATGAGCAGTTCTTC	CASSQTGVSGRDYNEQFF
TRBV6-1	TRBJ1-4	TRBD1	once	TGTGCCAGCAGTGAGGGGGGGACAGGTGAAAAACTGTTTTTT	CASSEGGTGEKLFF
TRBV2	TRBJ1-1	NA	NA	TGTGCCAGCAGTGAGAGGAACAGGGAAGCTTTCTTT	CASSERNREAFF
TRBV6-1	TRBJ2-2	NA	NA	TGTGCCAGCAGTGATGACTCCGGCGGACTCTTCACCGGGGAGCTGTTTTTT	CASSDDSGGLFTGELFF
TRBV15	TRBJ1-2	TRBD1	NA	TGTGCCACCAGCAGAGATAGGGACAGGGGGCGACGGCGTATCTATGGCTACACCTTC	CATSRDRDRGRRRIYGYTF
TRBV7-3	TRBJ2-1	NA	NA	TGTGCCAGCAGCTTATCTCTAGTTAATGAGCAGTTCTTC	CASSLSLVNEQFF
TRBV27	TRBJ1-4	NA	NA	TGTGCCAGCCATAATGAAAAACTGTTTTTT	CASHNEKLFF
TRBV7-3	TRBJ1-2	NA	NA	TGTGCCAGCAGCTTAAATCCCCCCAGGGGATGGTATGGCTACACCTTC	CASSLNPPRGWYGYTF